The 6 T cell receptor beta chains reported below all come from one sample, sequenced in a study of blood T cell repertoires in COVID-19. Data came from immunoSEQ multiplex PCR; TCRdb stores just in-frame clones and leaves some out. The sample holds over 150,000 clones, 84% seen once. Sequencing was done on a sample of peripheral blood. The origin of the receptors is a man aged 18 to 35 with active or convalescent COVID-19.

This chain connects TRBV19 to TRBJ1-1; D is perhaps TRBD1 (5 bases). V lost 5 bases and J lost 0, with 7 bases in between. The CDR3 covers 13 residues. Germline loops: CDR1 LNHDA, CDR2 SQIVND (reference sequence). Here the CDR3 reads CASSGAVNTEAFF. In DNA form, the CDR3 reads TGTGCCAGTAGTGGGGCTGTGAACACTGAAGCTTTCTTT.

The chain carries TRBV15 and TRBJ2-7, with 11 bases lining up with TRBD1. The CDR3 has 16 amino acids. Germline V gene lookup returns CDR1 LNHNV and CDR2 YYDKDF (reference sequence). With 0 bases clipped from V and 4 bases from J, the junction kept 5 bases outside the gene matches. The CDR3 protein is CATSRDLGDRGYEQYF. The CDR3 coding sequence is TGTGCCACCAGCAGAGATCTGGGGGACAGGGGGTACGAGCAGTACTTC.

The chain joins TRBV6-4 to TRBJ2-1, with TRBD1 matching over 8 bases. Germline CDR1 reads MRHNA; CDR2 reads SNTAGT. Trimming took 5 bases from V and 10 from J; bases not matched to a gene: 13. The CDR3 is 15 amino acids. The CDR3 here is CASSNFQGATQEQFF. CDR3 bases: TGTGCCAGCAGTAATTTCCAGGGGGCAACGCAGGAGCAGTTCTTC.

This chain links TRBV5-4 with TRBJ2-1; 7 bases map to TRBD1. CDR3 length: 15 amino acids. Germline values: CDR1 SGHNT, CDR2 YYREEE (reference sequence). After removal of 1 base from V and 1 base from J, the junction contained 2 bases not matched to a gene. The CDR3 region is CASSLKGASYNEQFF. In DNA form, the CDR3 reads TGTGCCAGCAGCTTGAAGGGGGCTTCCTACAATGAGCAGTTCTTC.

The V gene is TRBV4-1, the J gene TRBJ2-7; tentatively, D is TRBD1 (5 bases). Germline V gene data show CDR1 as MGHRA and CDR2 as YSYEKL. Trimming took off 1 base at V and 2 bases at J, with 12 bases between the two ends. This CDR3 contains 15 residues. The CDR3 region is CASSQAGQPTYEQYF. Written as DNA, the CDR3 is TGCGCCAGCAGCCAAGCAGGGCAACCGACCTACGAGCAGTACTTC.

The chain uses TRBV3-1 (or the pseudogene TRBV3-2) and TRBJ1-2, with 9 positions matching TRBD1. The trim removed 4 bases at V and 8 bases at J, leaving 11 bases unmatched. Germline CDR1 reads LGHDT; CDR2 reads YNNKEL (reference sequence). The length of the CDR3 is 15 residues. The CDR3 loop reads CASSLFPGTGYGYTF. The DNA for the CDR3 is TGTGCCAGCAGCCTTTTCCCCGGGACAGGGTACGGCTACACCTTC.